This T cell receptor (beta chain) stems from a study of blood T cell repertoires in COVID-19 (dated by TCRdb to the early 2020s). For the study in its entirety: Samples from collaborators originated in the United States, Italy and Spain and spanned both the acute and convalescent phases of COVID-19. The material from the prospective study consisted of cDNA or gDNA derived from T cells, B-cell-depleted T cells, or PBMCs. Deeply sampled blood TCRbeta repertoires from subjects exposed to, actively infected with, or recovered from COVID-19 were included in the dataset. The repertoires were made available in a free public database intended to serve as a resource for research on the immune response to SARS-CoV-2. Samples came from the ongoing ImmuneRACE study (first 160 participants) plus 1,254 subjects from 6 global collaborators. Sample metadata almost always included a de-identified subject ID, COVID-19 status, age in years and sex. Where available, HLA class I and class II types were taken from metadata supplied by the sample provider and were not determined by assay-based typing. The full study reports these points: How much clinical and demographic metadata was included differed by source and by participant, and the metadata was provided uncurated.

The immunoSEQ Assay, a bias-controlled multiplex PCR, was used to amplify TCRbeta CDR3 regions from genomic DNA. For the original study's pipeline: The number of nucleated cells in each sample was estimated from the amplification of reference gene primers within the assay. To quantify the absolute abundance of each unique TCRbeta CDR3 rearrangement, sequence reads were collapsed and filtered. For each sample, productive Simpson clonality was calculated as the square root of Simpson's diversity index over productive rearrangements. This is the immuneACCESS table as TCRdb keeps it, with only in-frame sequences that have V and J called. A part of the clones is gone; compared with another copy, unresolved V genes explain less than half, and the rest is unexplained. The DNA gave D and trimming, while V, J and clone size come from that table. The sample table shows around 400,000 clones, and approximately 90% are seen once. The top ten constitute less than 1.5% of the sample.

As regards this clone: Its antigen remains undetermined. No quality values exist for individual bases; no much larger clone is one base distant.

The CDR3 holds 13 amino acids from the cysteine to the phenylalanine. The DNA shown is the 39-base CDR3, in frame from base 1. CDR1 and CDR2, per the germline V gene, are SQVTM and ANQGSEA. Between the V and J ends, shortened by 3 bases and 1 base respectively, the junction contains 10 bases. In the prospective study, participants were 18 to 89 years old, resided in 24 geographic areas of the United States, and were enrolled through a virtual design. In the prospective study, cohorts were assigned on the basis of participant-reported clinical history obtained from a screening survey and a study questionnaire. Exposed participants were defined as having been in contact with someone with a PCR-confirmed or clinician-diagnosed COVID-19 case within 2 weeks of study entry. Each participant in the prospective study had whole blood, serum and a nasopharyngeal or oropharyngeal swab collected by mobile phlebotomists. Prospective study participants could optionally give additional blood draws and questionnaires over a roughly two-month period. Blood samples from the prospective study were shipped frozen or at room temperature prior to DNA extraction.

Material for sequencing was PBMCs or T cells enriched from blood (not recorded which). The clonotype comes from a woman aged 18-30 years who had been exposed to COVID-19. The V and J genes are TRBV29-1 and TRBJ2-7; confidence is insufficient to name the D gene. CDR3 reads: CSVDGPNSYEQYF. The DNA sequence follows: TGCAGCGTTGATGGCCCAAATTCCTACGAGCAGTACTTC.